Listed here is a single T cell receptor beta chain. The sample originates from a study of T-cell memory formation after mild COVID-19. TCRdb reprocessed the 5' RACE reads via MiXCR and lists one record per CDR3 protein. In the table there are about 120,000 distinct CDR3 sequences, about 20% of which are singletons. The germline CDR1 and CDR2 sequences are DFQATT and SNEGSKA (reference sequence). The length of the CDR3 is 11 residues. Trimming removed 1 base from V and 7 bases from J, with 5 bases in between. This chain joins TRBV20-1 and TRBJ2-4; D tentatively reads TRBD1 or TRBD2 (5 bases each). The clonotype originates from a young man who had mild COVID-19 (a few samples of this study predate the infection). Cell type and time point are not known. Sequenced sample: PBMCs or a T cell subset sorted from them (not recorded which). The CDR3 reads CSARGGNIQYF. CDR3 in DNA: TGCAGTGCTAGAGGGGGGAACATTCAGTACTTC.